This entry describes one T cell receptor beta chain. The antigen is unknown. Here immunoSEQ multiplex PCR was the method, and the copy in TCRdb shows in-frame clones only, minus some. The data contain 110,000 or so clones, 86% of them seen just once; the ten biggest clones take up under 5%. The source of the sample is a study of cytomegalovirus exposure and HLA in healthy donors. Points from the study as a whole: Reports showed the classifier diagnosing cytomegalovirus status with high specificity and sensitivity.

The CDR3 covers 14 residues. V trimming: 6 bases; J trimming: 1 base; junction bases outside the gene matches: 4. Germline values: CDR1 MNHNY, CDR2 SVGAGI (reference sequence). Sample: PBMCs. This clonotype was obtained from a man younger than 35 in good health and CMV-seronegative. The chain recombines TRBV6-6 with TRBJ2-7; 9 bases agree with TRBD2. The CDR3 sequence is CASSDLAGSYEQYF. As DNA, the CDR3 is TGTGCCAGCAGCGATCTAGCGGGGTCCTACGAGCAGTACTTC.